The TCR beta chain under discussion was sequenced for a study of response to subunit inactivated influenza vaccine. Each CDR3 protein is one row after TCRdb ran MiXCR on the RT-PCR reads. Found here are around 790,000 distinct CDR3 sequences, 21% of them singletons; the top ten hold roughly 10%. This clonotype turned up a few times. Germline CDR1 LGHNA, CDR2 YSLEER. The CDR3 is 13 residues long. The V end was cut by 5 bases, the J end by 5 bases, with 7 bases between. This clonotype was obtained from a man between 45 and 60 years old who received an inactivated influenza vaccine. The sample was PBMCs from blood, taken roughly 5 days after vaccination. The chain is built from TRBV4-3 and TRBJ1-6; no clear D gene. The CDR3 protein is CASSIFNNSPLHF. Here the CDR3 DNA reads TGCGCCAGCAGCATCTTCAATAATTCACCCCTCCACTTT.